The 6 T cell receptor beta chains reported below all come from one sample, sequenced in a study of Graves' ophthalmopathy and Graves' hyperthyroidism. RNA transcripts yielded amplified TCR beta CDR3 regions. First-round RT-PCR with HTBI primers preceded a second-round multiplex PCR. TCRdb re-derived calls from the multiplex PCR reads in MiXCR, one entry per CDR3 protein. The table has around 520,000 distinct CDR3 sequences, under 45% seen once. The sequenced sample was peripheral blood or thyroid tissue (not recorded which). The receptors here all came from an adult man with Graves' hyperthyroidism.

Worth noting for this clonotype: One junction end does not reproduce the germline sequence, and a read error may be involved. The rearrangement joins TRBV10-3 to TRBJ1-2; D is undetermined. Germline CDR1 and CDR2: ENHRY and SYGVKD. The CDR3 spans 13 residues. This CDR3 reads CAISGVGDSGYTF. The CDR3 bases are TGCGCCATCAGTGGCGTCGGAGATTCCGGCTACACCTTC.

This clonotype has at least ten counts. The gene calls are TRBV29-1 and TRBJ1-2; TRBD1 matches 7 bases. Losses at the gene ends were 2 bases for V and 7 bases for J; bases not matched to a gene: 10. This CDR3 has 14 residues. Germline CDR1 SQVTM, CDR2 ANQGSEA. Here the CDR3 DNA reads TGCAGCGTTGAAAGACAGGGAGGCGGCGGTGGCTACACCTTC. Translated: CSVERQGGGGGYTF. Full variable domain (rest looked up from reference TRBV29-1 and TRBJ1-2): SAVISQKPSRDICQRGTSLTIQCQVDSQVTMMFWYRQQPGQSLTLIATANQGSEATYESGFVIDKFPISRPNLTFSTLTVSNMSPEDSSIYLCSVERQGGGGGYTFGSGTRLTVV.

In this sample, this clonotype turned up many times. The V gene is TRBV7-2, the J gene TRBJ2-5; TRBD1 aligns across 7 bases. V dropped 4 bases and J dropped 7; count of bases not matched to a gene: 3. The CDR3 runs 12 residues. CDR1 is SGHTA, CDR2 FQGNSA, per germline. CDR3 coding DNA: TGTGCCAGCAGCTCGTACAGGGGGACCCAGTACTTC. Its translation is CASSSYRGTQYF.

This clonotype was counted many times. The rearrangement links TRBV19 to TRBJ2-7; 8 bases align to TRBD1. The ends lost 3 bases at V and 5 bases at J; junction bases unmatched: 3. The CDR3 is 13 amino acids. Germline values: CDR1 LNHDA, CDR2 SQIVND (reference sequence). CDR3 amino acids: CASSMGQANEQYF. In DNA, the CDR3 is TGTGCCAGTAGTATGGGACAGGCCAACGAGCAGTACTTC.

The chain has TRBV5-1 and TRBJ2-5; 7 bases match TRBD1. The V gene end was trimmed by 4 bases and the J gene end by 2 bases; junction bases not matched to a gene: 11. CDR3 length: 16 amino acids. The germline V gene encodes CDR1 SGHRS and CDR2 YFSETQ. CDR3 amino acids: CASSPKGQGQQETQYF. The CDR3 nucleotides read TGCGCCAGCAGCCCCAAAGGGCAGGGACAGCAAGAGACCCAGTACTTC.

To note about this clonotype: No conserved phenylalanine or tryptophan ends this CDR3, so it is likely a read error. The DNA is left out, because the CDR3 cannot be placed on it with certainty; the CDR3 is given as TCRdb lists it. The gene calls are TRBV25-1 and TRBJ2-6; TRBD2, the table's D call, was not compared with the DNA. A total of 11 residues make up the CDR3, ends included. Germline-derived CDR1 and CDR2 are MGHDK and SYGVNS. CDR3 sequence reads: CASSDRLASNT.